This TCR beta chain was captured by sequencing in a study of monozygotic twins with inflammatory bowel disease. For each CDR3 protein, TCRdb gives one entry from its re-call of the 5' RACE reads, without DNA. The sample totals around 410,000 distinct CDR3 sequences. This CDR3 has 12 residues. The clonotype comes from a human donor with ulcerative colitis or Crohn's disease, or a healthy co-twin of an affected twin (not recorded which). The chain is built from TRBV12-3 or TRBV12-4 and TRBJ1-5. Sequencing used blood. CDR3 residues: CASTFFGQPQHF.